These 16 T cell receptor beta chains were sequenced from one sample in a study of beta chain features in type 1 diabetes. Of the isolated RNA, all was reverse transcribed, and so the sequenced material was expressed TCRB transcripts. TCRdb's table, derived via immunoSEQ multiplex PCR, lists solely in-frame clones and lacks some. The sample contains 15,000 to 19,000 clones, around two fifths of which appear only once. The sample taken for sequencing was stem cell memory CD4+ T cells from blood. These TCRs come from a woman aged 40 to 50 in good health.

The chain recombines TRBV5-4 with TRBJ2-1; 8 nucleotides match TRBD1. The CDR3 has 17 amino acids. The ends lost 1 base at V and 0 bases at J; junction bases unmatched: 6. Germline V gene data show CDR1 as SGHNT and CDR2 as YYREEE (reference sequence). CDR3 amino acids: CASSLKTGASSYNEQFF. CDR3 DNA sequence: TGTGCCAGCAGCTTGAAGACAGGGGCGAGCTCCTACAATGAGCAGTTCTTC. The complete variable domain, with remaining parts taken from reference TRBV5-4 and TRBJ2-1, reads ETGVTQSPTHLIKTRGQQVTLRCSSQSGHNTVSWYQQALGQGPQFIFQYYREEENGRGNFPPRFSGLQFPNYSSELNVNALELDDSALYLCASSLKTGASSYNEQFFGPGTRLTVL.

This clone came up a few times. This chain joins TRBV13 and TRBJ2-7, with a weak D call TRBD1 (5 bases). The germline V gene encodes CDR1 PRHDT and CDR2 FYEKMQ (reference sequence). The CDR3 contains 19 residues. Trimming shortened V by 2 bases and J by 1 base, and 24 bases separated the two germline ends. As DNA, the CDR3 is TGTGCCAGCAGCTTATCCCCACCCCGTCGGCGACAGCAGTCCTACGAGCAGTACTTC. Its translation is CASSLSPPRRRQQSYEQYF.

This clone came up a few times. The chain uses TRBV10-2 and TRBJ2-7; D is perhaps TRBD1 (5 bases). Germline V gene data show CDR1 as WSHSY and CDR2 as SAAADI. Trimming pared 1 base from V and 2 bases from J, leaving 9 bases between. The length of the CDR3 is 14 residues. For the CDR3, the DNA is TGCGCCAGCAGTGAGTTTCAGGGCCCCTACGAGCAGTACTTC. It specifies CASSEFQGPYEQYF.

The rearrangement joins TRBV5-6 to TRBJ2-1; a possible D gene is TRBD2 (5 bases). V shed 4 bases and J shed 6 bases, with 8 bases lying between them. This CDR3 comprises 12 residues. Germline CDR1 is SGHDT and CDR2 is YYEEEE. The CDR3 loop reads CASSRTGNEQFF. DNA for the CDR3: TGTGCCAGCAGCAGGACTGGCAATGAGCAGTTCTTC.

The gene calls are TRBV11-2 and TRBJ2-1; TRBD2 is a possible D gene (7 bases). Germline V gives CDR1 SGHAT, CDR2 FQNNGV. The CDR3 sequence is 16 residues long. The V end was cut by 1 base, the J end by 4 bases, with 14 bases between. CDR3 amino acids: CASSLAPGGHYNEQFF. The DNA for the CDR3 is TGTGCCAGCAGCTTAGCCCCGGGGGGACATTACAATGAGCAGTTCTTC.

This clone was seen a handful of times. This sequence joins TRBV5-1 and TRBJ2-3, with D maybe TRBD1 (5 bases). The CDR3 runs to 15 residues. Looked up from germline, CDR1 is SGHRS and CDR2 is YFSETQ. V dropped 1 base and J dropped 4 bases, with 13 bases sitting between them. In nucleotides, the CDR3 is TGCGCCAGCAGCTTGATTAGGGGCGCGGCAGATACGCAGTATTTT. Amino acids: CASSLIRGAADTQYF.

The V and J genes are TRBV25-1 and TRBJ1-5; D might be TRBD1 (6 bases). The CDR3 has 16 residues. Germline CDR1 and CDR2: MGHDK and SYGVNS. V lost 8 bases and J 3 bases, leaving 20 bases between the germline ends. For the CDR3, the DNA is TGTGCCAGCCGCAGCCCAGAGGGGGTAAACAATCAGCCCCAGCATTTT. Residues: CASRSPEGVNNQPQHF. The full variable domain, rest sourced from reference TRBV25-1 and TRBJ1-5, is EADIYQTPRYLVIGTGKKITLECSQTMGHDKMYWYQQDPGMELHLIHYSYGVNSTEKGDLSSESTVSRIRTEHFPLTLESARPSHTSQYLCASRSPEGVNNQPQHFGDGTRLSIL.

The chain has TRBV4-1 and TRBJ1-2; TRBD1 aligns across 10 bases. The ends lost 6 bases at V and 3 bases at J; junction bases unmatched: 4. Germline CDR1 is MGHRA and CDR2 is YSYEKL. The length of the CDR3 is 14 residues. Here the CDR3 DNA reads TGCGCCAGCAGACGACAGGGGGCTGACTATGGCTACACCTTC. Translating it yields CASRRQGADYGYTF.

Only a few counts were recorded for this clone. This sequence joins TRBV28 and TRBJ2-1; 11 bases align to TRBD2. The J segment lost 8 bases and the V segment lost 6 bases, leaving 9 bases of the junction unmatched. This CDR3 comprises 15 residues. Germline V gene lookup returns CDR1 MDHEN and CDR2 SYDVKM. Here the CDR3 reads CASRLAGASEDEQFF. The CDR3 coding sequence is TGTGCCAGCAGACTAGCGGGGGCTAGCGAAGATGAGCAGTTCTTC.

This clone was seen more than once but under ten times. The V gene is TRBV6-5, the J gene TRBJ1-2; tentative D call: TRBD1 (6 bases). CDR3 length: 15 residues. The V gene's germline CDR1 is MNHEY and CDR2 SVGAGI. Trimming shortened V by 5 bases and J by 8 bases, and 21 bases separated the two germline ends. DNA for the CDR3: TGTGCCAGCAGTGTTAGGGGGTCCGCAAGTTACGGCTACACCTTC. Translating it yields CASSVRGSASYGYTF.

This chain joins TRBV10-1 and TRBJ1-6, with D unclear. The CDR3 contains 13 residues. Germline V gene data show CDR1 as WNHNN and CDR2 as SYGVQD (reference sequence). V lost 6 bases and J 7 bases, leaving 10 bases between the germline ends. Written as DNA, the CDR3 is TGCGCCAGCAGGGCAGACGGGAATTCACCCCTCCACTTT. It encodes CASRADGNSPLHF.

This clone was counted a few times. The CDR3 is CASSQEEGSSTDTQYF. As DNA, the CDR3 is TGCGCCAGCAGCCAAGAGGAGGGTTCTAGCACAGATACGCAGTATTTT. V is TRBV4-1 and J is TRBJ2-3, with a weak D call TRBD2 (6 bases). Germline V lookup: CDR1 MGHRA, CDR2 YSYEKL. V was cut by 0 bases and J by 0 bases, with 10 bases left in between. The CDR3 covers 16 residues.

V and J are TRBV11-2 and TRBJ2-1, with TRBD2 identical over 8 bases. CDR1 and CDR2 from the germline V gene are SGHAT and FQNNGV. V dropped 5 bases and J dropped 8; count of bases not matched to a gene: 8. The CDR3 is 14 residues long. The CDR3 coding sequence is TGTGCCAGCAGCAGAACGGGGGGGCCGTATGAGCAGTTCTTC. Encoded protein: CASSRTGGPYEQFF.

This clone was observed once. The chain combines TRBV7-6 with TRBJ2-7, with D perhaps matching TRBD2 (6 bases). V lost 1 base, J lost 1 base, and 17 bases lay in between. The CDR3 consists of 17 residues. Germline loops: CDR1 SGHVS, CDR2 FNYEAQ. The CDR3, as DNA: TGTGCCAGCAGCTTAGGTACTGCGGGGATGCCTTCCTACGAGCAGTACTTC. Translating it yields CASSLGTAGMPSYEQYF.

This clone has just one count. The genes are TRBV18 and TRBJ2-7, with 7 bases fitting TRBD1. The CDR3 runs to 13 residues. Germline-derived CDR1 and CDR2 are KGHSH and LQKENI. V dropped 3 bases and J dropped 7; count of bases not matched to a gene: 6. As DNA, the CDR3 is TGTGCCAGCTCACCCCCCGGGACAGAAGAGCAGTACTTC. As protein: CASSPPGTEEQYF.

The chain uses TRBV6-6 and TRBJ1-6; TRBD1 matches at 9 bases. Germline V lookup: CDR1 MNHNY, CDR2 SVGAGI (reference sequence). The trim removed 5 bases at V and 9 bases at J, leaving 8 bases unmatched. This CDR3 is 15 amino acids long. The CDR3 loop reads CASSVGTGIGSPLHF. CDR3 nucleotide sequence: TGTGCCAGCAGTGTTGGGACAGGGATCGGTTCACCCCTCCACTTT.